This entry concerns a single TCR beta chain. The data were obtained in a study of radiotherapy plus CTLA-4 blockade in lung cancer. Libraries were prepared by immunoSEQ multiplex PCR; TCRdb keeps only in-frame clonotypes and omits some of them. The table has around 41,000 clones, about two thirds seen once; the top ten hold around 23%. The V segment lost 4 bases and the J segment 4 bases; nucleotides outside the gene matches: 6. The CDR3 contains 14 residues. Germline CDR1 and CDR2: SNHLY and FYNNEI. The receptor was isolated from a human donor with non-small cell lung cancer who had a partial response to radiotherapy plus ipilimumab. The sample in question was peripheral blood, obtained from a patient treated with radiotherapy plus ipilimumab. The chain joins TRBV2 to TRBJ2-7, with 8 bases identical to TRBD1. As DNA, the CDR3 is TGTGCCAGCAGTGGTCAGGGGGCAGGATACGAGCAGTACTTC. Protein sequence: CASSGQGAGYEQYF.